The sequence of this TCR beta chain was determined in a study of T cells in Graves' hyperthyroidism and ophthalmopathy (dated by TCRdb to between 2018 and 2020). Looking at the study overall: Peripheral blood samples were taken at initial diagnosis, before any treatment was given. To identify TCR V-J signatures that set the groups apart, the researchers used a discovery cohort of about a hundred patients, made up of fewer than 50 with Graves' ophthalmopathy and some 58 with stable Graves' hyperthyroidism. Whether ophthalmopathy could be predicted prospectively was tested in an independent validation cohort made up of some 20 hyperthyroidism patients plus 17 patients who later progressed to ophthalmopathy. The 75 to 100 discovery patients were divided at random into training and test sets in a 7:3 ratio. In addition, the study compared T-cell repertoires in thyroid tissue and in blood from about six Graves' hyperthyroidism patients. Once sampling was done, hyperthyroidism patients were given methimazole at a starting dose of 30 mg daily, whereas ophthalmopathy patients were given high-dose intravenous methylprednisolone. TCR Vbeta CDR3 sequencing of 120 to 150 peripheral blood samples (over 40 ophthalmopathy, 75 or so hyperthyroidism and some 17 progressor patients) is reported in the paper.

TCR beta CDR3 regions were amplified from RNA transcripts. A first-round RT-PCR of the TCR CDR3 used the HTBI primer set with the Qiagen OneStep RT-PCR kit. Libraries were constructed in a second round of multiplex PCR, after which size selection and purification were performed. The libraries were sequenced on an Illumina HiSeq2000 using paired-end 100 bp reads. The paper's data handling went like this. Raw data were processed with SOAPnuke, discarding reads with adapters, uncalled bases, mean Phred below 15, or no exact constant-primer or identifier match. COPE v1.2.5 was used to merge high-quality paired reads, and clonotypes were defined as unique nucleotide sequences. Clonotypes were aligned to IMGT TRBV, TRBD and TRBJ reference segments using MiTCR v1.1. Analysis was restricted to V-J combinations with a frequency above 0.0001, which covered about 99% of repertoires. The TCS score was defined as F50 (clonal expansion) divided by E x V (chaos), with BLOSUM62-based TCRdist calculated between CDR3 peptides within each V-J. Welch's t-statistics and random forest reduced 500 to 550 V-J features to roughly 13, which were used in a naive Bayes classifier (R e1071). The Morisita-Horn index was used to measure how similar the thyroid and blood repertoires were. Using fastp at Q25 and MiXCR, TCRdb reprocessed the public reads and kept productive beta chains. Every entry covers one CDR3 protein and lists the most common genes and DNA from its rows. TCRdb's processing, not the study's, gives the V and J calls here. The sample contains more than 500,000 distinct CDR3 sequences, 14% to 15% of them found a single time. The top ten constitute about 4% of the sample.

In the germline V gene, CDR1 corresponds to SGHAT and CDR2 to FQNNGV. CDR3 length: 14 amino acids, cysteine to phenylalanine. Solely the CDR3 DNA is kept, with 42 bases framed from the first base. Trimming at the junction amounts to 5 bases on V and 3 bases on J, and the germline ends lie 13 bases apart. Ophthalmopathy patients had moderately to severely active disease, with a Clinical Activity Score of 3 or more, a NOSPECS grade of 4 or more, and a disease duration of less than 3 months. Exclusion was applied to patients with uncontrolled infections, other autoimmune diseases, pregnancy or lactation. Diagnoses were based on clinical symptoms, serum thyroxine and TRAb, thyroid ultrasound and orbital computed tomography. Ficoll-Paque density gradient centrifugation was used to isolate PBMCs from 8.5 to 10 ml of fresh peripheral blood. Total RNA was extracted using Trizol reagent, and RNA quality was assessed on an Agilent 2100 Bioanalyzer.

Overall results and qualifications from the work: Most expanded thyroid clonotypes (frequency above 0.001) were also detected in blood, a finding suggesting that blood repertoires may reflect thyroid immune responses. A model built on a 13 V-J signature distinguished ophthalmopathy from stable hyperthyroidism, reaching around 90% sensitivity and about 81% specificity in cross-validation and 80%/75% in testing. In validation, the model predicted progression to ophthalmopathy with over 65% sensitivity and around 72% specificity, a median of 6.5 months before onset. Sample size was not statistically predetermined, and investigators were not blinded to group allocation.

This clonotype has at least ten counts. Its binding antigen is unknown. No clone much larger than this one lies a single base away; base qualities are absent. The source material was blood. The chain is made from TRBV11-2 and TRBJ2-5, with the D segment identity uncertain. The origin of this receptor is a woman aged 35 to 49 with Graves' ophthalmopathy. The CDR3 has the sequence CASSRPGSKETQYF. The nucleotide sequence is TGTGCCAGCAGCCGCCCCGGGTCGAAAGAGACCCAGTACTTC.